The clone carrying this TCR beta chain was seen a single time. Assay used: immunoSEQ multiplex PCR; TCRdb lists only in-frame clones, some missing. The sample has roughly 88,000 clones; 90% to 95% are singletons. The record originates from a study of control samples from healthy donors and cancer patients. The sample was blood. The source is a man aged 45-60 years in good health.

This CDR3 reads CASSFLTGDPVGTEAFF. The CDR3 DNA sequence: TGTGCCAGCAGTTTCTTAACAGGTGATCCAGTCGGGACTGAAGCTTTCTTT. The chain has TRBV27 and TRBJ1-1, with D possibly matching TRBD1 (5 bases). This CDR3 region has 17 residues. The germline V gene has CDR1 MNHEY and CDR2 SMNVEV (reference sequence). The germline V and J ends were trimmed by 3 bases and 5 bases, with 22 bases remaining between them.